This T cell receptor (beta chain) is drawn from a study of molecular identifiers for immune sequencing clone quantification. Study context: Replicates involved a five-way split of RNA from around 20,000 or 100,000 naive CD8 cells, with sequencing of four.

The CDR3 sequence is 15 residues long. CDR1 and CDR2 from the germline V gene are SGHVS and FNYEAQ. The V end lost 4 bases, the J end lost 2 bases, and 14 bases lay between the germline ends. For naive CD8 T cells, sorting used the CD8+CD4-CCR7+CD45RA+ phenotype. This clonotype was seen at least ten times. Its antigen is not known. It was with previously described methods and listed TCR primers that bulk TCR libraries were made. TCRdb re-analysed the PCR reads in MiXCR, keeping a single row per CDR3 protein. The sample lists over 600,000 distinct CDR3 sequences, less than 20% seen once, with roughly 0.85% in the top ten. General study points: Spiked Jurkat TCR RNA equivalent to one cell reportedly surfaced among about a million naive cells.

The clonotype was recovered from a human donor in good health. Some libraries in this study had Jurkat cell RNA spiked in. The sequencing sample was made of naive CD8+ T cells from blood, with Jurkat cell RNA spiked in. This sample's subset: FACS-sorted CD8+CD4-CCR7+CD45RA+ naive T cells. This sequence joins TRBV7-6 and TRBJ2-5; either TRBD1 or TRBD2 may supply D (5 bases each). The CDR3 DNA follows: TGTGCCAGCAGCTCCGAATCGGGGCCTCAAGAGACCCAGTACTTC. Its translation is CASSSESGPQETQYF.